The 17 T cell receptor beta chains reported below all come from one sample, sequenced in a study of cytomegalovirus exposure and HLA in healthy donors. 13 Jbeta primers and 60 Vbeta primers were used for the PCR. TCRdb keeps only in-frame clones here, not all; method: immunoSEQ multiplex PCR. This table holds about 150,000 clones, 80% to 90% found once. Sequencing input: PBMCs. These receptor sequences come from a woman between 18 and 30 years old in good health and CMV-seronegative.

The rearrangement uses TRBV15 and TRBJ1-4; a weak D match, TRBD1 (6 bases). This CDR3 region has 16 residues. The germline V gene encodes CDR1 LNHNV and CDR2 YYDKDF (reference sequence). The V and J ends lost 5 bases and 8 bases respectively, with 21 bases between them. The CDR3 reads CATSPMGARLKEKLFF. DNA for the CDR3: TGTGCCACCAGCCCGATGGGGGCCAGGTTAAAGGAAAAACTGTTTTTT.

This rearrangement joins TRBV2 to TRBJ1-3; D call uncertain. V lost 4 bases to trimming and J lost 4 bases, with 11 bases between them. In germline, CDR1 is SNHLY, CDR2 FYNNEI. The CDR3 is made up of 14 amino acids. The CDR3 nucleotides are TGTGCCAGCAGTGGAAAATCAGGAGGAAACACCATATATTTT. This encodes CASSGKSGGNTIYF.

The DNA for the CDR3 is TGTGCCAGCAGTTTAAGGGGGCGAAATGAGCAGTTCTTC. It yields the protein CASSLRGRNEQFF. The gene calls are TRBV27 and TRBJ2-1; TRBD1 aligns across 7 bases. The V gene end was trimmed by 2 bases and the J gene end by 7 bases; junction bases not matched to a gene: 2. The germline V gene encodes CDR1 MNHEY and CDR2 SMNVEV (reference sequence). The CDR3 loop spans 13 amino acids.

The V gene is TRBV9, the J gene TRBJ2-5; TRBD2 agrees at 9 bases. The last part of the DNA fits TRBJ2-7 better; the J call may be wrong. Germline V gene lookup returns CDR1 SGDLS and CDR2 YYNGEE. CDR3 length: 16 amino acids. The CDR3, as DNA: TGTGCCAGCAGCGGGGGGACTAGCCGGAGCGAGGACGAGCAGTACTTC. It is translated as CASSGGTSRSEDEQYF.

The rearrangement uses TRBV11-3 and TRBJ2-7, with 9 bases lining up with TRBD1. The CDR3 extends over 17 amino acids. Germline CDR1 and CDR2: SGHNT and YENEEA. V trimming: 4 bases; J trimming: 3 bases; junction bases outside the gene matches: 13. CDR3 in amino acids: CASSSNTGTGLRYEQYF. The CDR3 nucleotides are TGTGCCAGCAGCTCCAACACCGGGACAGGGCTCCGCTACGAGCAGTACTTC.

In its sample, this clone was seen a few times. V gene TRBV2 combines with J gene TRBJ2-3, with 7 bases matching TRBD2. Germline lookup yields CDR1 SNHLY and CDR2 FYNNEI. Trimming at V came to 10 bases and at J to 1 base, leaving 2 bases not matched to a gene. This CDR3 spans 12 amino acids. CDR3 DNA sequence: TGTGCCACCCGGGGGGGCACAGATACGCAGTATTTT. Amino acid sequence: CATRGGTDTQYF.

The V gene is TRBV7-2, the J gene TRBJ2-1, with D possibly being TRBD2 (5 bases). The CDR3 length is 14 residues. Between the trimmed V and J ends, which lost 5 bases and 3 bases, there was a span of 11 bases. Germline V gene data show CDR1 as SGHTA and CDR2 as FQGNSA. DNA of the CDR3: TGTGCCAGCAGCCCGGACTGGGTCTACAATGAGCAGTTCTTC. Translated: CASSPDWVYNEQFF.

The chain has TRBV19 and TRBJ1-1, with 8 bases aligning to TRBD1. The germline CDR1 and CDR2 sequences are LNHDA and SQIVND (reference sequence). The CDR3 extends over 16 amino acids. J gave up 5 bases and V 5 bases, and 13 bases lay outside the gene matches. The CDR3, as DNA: TGTGCCAGTAGTGGGACAGGAGCTACTTACGGGACTGAAGCTTTCTTT. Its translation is CASSGTGATYGTEAFF.

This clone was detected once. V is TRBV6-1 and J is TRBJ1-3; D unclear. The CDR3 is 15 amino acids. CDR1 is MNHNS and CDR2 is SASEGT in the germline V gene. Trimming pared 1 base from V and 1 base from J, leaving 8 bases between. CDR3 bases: TGTGCCAGCAGTGAAGAGGACTGGTCTGGAAACACCATATATTTT. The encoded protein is CASSEEDWSGNTIYF.

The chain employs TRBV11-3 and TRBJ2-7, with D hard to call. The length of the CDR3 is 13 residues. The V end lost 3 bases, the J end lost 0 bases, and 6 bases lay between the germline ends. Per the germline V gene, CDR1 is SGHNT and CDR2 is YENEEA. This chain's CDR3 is CASSLRSSYEQYF. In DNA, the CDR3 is TGTGCCAGCAGCTTGCGGAGCTCCTACGAGCAGTACTTC.

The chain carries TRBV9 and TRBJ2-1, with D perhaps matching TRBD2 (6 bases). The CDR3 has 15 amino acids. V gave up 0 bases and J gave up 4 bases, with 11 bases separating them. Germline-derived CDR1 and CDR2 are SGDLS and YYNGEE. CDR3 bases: TGTGCCAGCAGCGTAGATGGGGCGGGGTACAATGAGCAGTTCTTC. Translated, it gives CASSVDGAGYNEQFF.

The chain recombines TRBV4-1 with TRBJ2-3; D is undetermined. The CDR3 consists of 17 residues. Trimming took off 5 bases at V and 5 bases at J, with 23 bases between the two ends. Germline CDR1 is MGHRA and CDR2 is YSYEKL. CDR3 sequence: CASSNKLGPTSGDTQYF. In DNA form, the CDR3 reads TGCGCCAGCAGCAACAAACTCGGTCCCACATCGGGAGATACGCAGTATTTT.

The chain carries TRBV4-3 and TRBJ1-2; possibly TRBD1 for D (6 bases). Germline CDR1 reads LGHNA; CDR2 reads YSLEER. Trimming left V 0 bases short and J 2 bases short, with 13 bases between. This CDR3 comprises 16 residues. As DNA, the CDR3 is TGCGCCAGCAGCCAAGAGGCAGGGGCACTCAACTATGGCTACACCTTC. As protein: CASSQEAGALNYGYTF.

This CDR3 reads CASSSGPGVETQYF. The CDR3 DNA reads as TGTGCCAGCAGCTCAGGCCCCGGGGTGGAGACCCAGTACTTC. The J gene is TRBJ2-5, the V gene TRBV7-7, with a possible D match to TRBD2 (5 bases). V shed 4 bases and J shed 5 bases, with 14 bases lying between them. Germline CDR1 SSHAT, CDR2 FNYEAQ (reference sequence). The CDR3 runs 14 residues.

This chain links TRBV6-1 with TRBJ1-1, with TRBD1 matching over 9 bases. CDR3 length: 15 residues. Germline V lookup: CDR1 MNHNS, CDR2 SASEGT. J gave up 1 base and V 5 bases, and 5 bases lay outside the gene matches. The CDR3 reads CASSRRQGGNTEAFF. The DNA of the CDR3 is TGTGCCAGCAGTCGTCGACAGGGGGGGAACACTGAAGCTTTCTTT.

The CDR3 reads CASRTTGVVTGELFF. The CDR3 DNA is TGTGCCAGTAGGACGACAGGGGTCGTCACCGGGGAGCTGTTTTTT. The chain recombines TRBV19 with TRBJ2-2, with 8 bases identical to TRBD1. The CDR3 contains 15 residues. The V and J ends lost 6 bases and 4 bases, in that order; junction bases with no gene match: 7. CDR1 and CDR2 from the germline V gene are LNHDA and SQIVND (reference sequence).

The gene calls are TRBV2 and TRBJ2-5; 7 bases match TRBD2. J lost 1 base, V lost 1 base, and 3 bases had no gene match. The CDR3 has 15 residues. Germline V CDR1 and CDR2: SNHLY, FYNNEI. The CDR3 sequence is CASSEERGSQETQYF. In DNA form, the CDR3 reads TGTGCCAGCAGTGAAGAGCGGGGATCCCAAGAGACCCAGTACTTC.